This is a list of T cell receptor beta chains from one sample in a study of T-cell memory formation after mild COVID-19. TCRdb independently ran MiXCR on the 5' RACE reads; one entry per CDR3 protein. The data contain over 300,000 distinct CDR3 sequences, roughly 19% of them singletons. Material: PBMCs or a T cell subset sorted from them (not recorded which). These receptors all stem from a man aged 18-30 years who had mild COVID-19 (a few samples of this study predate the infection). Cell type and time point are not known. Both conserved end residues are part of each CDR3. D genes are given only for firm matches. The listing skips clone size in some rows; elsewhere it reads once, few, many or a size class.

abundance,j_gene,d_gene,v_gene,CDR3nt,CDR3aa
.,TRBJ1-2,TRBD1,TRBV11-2,TGTGCCAGCAGCTCCCCTCCCTGGACAGGGGATGGCTACACCTTC,CASSSPPWTGDGYTF
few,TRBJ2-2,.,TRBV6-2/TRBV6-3,TGTGCCAGCATCCCGGGTTGGCGGGGCCCAAACACCGGGGAGCTGTTTTTT,CASIPGWRGPNTGELFF
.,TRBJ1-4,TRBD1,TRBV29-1,TGCAGCGTTGACGCCTACGGGACAGGTGAAAAACTGTTTTTT,CSVDAYGTGEKLFF
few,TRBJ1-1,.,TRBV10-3,TGTGCCATCAGTGAGTCGGTGGTCAGGGAGGGGATTGGCACTGAAGCTTTCTTT,CAISESVVREGIGTEAFF
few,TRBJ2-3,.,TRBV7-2,TGTTCGGCGCAAATCACAGATACGCAGTATTTT,CSAQITDTQYF
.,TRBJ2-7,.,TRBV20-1,TGCAGTGGCAGCCAGTCTGGCTACGAGCAGTACTTC,CSGSQSGYEQYF
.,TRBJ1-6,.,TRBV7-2,TGTGCCAGCAGCACCTATAATTCACCCCTCCACTTT,CASSTYNSPLHF
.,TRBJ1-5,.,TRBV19,TGTGCCAGTAGTATAGTAGGGGCTCAGCCCCAGCATTTT,CASSIVGAQPQHF
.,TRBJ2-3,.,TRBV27,TGTGCCAGCAGTTTCCAGCGGGCGTTCACAGATACGCAGTATTTT,CASSFQRAFTDTQYF
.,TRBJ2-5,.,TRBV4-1,TGCGCCAGCAGCCAAGATGGTTTCTCGCAAGAGACCCAGTACTTC,CASSQDGFSQETQYF
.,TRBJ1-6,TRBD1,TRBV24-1,TGTGCCACCAGCAGGGGGAATTCACCCCTCCACTTT,CATSRGNSPLHF